This T cell receptor beta chain was obtained from a study of blood T cell repertoires in COVID-19. In the study overall: PBMCs, B-cell-depleted T cells, or T cells were the source of the cDNA or gDNA that made up the material.

Libraries were prepared by immunoSEQ multiplex PCR; TCRdb keeps only in-frame clonotypes and omits some of them. The sample has roughly 150,000 clones, roughly 87% seen once. Germline lookup yields CDR1 MNHNY and CDR2 SVGAGI (reference sequence). The V gene lost 2 bases and the J gene lost 0 bases, with 10 bases spanning the gap. The length of the CDR3 is 15 residues. This receptor was identified in a human donor in a cohort sampled during active COVID-19. Specimen: peripheral blood. The gene calls are TRBV6-6 and TRBJ1-2; tentatively, D is TRBD1 (5 bases). For the CDR3, the DNA is TGTGCCAGCAGTTACCGGGACTCTGCTAACTATGGCTACACCTTC. Amino acid sequence: CASSYRDSANYGYTF.